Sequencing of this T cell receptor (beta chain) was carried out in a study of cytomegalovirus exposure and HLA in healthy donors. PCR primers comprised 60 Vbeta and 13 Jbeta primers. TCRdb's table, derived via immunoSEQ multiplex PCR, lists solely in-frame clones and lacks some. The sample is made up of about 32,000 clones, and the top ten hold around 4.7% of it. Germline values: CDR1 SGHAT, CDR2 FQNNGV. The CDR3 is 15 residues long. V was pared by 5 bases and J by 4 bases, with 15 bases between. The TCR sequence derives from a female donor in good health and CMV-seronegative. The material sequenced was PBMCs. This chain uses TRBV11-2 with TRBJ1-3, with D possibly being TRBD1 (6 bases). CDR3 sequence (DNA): TGTGCCAGCAGCCAATACACAGGGTTAGGAAACACCATATATTTT. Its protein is CASSQYTGLGNTIYF.